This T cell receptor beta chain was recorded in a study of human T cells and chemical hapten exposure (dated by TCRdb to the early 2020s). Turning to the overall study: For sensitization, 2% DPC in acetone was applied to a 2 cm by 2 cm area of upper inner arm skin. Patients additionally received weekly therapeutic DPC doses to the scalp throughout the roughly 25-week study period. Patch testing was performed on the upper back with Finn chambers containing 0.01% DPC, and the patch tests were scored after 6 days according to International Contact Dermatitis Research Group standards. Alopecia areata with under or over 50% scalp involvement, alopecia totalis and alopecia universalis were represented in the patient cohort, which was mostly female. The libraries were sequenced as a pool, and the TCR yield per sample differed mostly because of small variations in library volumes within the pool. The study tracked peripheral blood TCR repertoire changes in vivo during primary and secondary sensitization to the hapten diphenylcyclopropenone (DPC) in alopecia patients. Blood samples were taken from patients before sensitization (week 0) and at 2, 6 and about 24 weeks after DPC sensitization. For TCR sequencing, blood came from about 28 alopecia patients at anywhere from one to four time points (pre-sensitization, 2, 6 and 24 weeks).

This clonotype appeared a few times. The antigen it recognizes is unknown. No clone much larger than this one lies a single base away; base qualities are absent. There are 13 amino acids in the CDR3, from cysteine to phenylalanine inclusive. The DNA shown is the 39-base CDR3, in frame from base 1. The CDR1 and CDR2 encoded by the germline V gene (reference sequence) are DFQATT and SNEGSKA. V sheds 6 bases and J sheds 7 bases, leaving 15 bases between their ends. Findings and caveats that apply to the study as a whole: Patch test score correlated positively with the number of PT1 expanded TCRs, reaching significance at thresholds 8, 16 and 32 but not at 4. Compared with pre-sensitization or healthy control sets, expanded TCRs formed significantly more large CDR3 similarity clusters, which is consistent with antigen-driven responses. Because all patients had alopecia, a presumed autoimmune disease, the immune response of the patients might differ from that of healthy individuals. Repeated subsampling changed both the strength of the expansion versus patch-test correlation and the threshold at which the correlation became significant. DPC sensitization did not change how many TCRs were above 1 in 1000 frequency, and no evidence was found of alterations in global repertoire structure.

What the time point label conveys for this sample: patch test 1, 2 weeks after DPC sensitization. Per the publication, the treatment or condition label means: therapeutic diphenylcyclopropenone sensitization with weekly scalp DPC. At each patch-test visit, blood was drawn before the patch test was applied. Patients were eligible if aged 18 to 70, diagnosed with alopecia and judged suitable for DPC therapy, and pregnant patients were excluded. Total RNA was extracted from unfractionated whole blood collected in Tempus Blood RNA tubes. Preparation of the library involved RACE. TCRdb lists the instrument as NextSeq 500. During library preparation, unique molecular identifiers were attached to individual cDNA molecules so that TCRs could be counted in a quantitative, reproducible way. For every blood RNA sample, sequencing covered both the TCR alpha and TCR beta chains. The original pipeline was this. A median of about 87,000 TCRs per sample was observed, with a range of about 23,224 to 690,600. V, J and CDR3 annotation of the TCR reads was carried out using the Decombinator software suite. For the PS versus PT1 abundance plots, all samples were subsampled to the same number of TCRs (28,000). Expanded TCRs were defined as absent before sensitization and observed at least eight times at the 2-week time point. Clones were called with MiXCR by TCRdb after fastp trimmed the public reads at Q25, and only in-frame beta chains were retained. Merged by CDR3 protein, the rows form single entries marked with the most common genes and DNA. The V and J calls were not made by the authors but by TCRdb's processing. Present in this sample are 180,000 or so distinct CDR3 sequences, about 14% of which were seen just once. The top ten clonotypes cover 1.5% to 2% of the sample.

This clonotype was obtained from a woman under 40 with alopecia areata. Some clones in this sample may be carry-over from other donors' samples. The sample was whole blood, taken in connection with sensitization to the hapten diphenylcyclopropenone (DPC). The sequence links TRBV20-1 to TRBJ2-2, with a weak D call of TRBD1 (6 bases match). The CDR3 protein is CSAQWQGIGELFF. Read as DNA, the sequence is TGCAGTGCCCAGTGGCAGGGGATCGGGGAGCTGTTTTTT.